A selection of T cell receptor beta chains follows, all from one sample in a study of blood T cells in healthy people across ages. MiXCR was run by TCRdb on the 5' RACE reads, yielding one entry per CDR3 protein. This table has 1.4 million or so distinct CDR3 sequences, about 42% appearing once. Sequenced sample: blood. The receptors shown here come from a young woman in good health. Each CDR3 is given with its conserved first and last residue. Fields, in order: V gene, J gene, CDR3 protein.

TRBV4-2	TRBJ2-1	CASSQDGGGRGNEQFF
TRBV4-1	TRBJ1-5	CASSQDGASNQPQHF
TRBV14	TRBJ2-2	CASSQTALMTGELFF
TRBV20-1	TRBJ2-1	CSARVGGPYNEQFF
TRBV5-1	TRBJ2-7	CANSTARNYEQYF
TRBV4-3	TRBJ2-1	CASSLGTSGNNERFF
TRBV7-9	TRBJ2-1	CASSLAGDPIGNEQFF
TRBV12-3/TRBV12-4	TRBJ1-2	CASSFRDYGYTF
TRBV20-1	TRBJ2-7	CSARSRGTYEQYF
TRBV20-1	TRBJ1-2	CSARSTDYGYTF
TRBV27	TRBJ1-4	CASSAWDEKLFF
TRBV12-3/TRBV12-4	TRBJ1-5	CASSSRAGGQPQHF
TRBV6-2/TRBV6-3	TRBJ2-3	CASSAEGDTQYF
TRBV15	TRBJ1-5	CATSREAIAGYSKQPQHF
TRBV6-5	TRBJ2-3	CASSYSVTSGSTDTQYF
TRBV20-1	TRBJ2-1	CSARAIRGLNEQFF
TRBV7-9	TRBJ2-1	CASSLWGGSYNEQFF
TRBV30	TRBJ1-1	CAWSEQPNEAFF
TRBV5-1	TRBJ1-2	CASSLPDRPGGYTF
TRBV20-1	TRBJ1-6	CSASRDRESSPLHF
TRBV20-1	TRBJ1-2	CSARPPGQGKLGYTF
TRBV2	TRBJ1-4	CASSPTTNEKLFF
TRBV5-1	TRBJ1-6	CASSSIPGDRVSPLHF
TRBV20-1	TRBJ1-4	CSARPFRGQGGGSNEKLFF
TRBV12-3/TRBV12-4	TRBJ2-3	CASSLPSGSSDTEYF
TRBV6-1	TRBJ2-1	CASIRWEGSTSGRNEQFF
TRBV29-1	TRBJ2-7	CSVRTGWLLEQYF
TRBV14	TRBJ2-5	CASSPFIGLQETQYF